Listed here is a single TCR beta chain. The antigen remains unidentified. These data belong to a study of identical twins. General study findings and limits: Out-of-frame alpha sequences shared by twins were enriched for low generation probability. Within cord blood, abundant beta clonotypes carried fewer insertions, but memory repertoires showed no such trend. Where beta out-of-frame sequences were concerned, excess twin sharing was weaker.

Trimming took off 1 base at V and 1 base at J, with 11 bases between the two ends. The CDR3 contains 14 residues. Germline assignment: CDR1 GTSNPN and CDR2 SVGIG (reference sequence). TCRdb recomputed calls from the 5' RACE reads with MiXCR, one row per CDR3 protein. In the table there are 300,000 to 400,000 distinct CDR3 sequences, about 9% of which are singletons. The clonotype comes from a woman in her forties or fifties in good health. The chain is built from TRBV30 and TRBJ2-7; D unclear. The sequencing sample was made of naive T cells sorted from blood. CDR3 bases: TGTGCCTGGAGTGGCGAGACATGTTCCTACGAGCAGTACTTC. This gives the protein CAWSGETCSYEQYF.